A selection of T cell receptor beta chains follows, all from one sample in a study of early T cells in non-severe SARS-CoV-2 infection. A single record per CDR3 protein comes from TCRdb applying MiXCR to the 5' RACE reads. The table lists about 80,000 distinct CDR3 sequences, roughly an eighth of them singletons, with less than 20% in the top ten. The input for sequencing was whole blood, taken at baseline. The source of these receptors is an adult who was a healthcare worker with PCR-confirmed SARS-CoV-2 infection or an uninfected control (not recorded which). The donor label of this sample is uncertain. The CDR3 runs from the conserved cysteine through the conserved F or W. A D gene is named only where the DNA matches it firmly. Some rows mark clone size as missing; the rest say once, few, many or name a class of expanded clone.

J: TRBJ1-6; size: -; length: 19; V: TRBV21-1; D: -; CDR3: CASSKEALAPGLYNSPLHF; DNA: TGTGCCAGCAGCAAAGAAGCCTTGGCACCGGGACTATATAATTCACCCCTCCACTTT
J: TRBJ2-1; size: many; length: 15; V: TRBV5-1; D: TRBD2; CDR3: CASSRTSGHYNEQFF; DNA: TGCGCCAGCAGCCGGACTAGCGGGCACTACAATGAGCAGTTCTTC
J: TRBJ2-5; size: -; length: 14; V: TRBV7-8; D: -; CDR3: CASSPGGIQETQYF; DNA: TGTGCCAGCAGCCCCGGCGGGATACAAGAGACCCAGTACTTC
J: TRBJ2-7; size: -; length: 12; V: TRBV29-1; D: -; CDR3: CSVAIRWDEQYF; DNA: TGCAGCGTTGCGATCCGGTGGGACGAGCAGTACTTC
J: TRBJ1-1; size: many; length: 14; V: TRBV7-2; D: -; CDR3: CASSQKTGALGAFF; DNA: TGTGCCAGCAGCCAGAAGACCGGTGCGCTCGGCGCTTTCTTT
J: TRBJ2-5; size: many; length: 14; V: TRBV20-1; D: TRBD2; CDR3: CSAGVSGNLETQYF; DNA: TGCAGTGCTGGAGTGAGCGGGAATTTAGAGACCCAGTACTTC
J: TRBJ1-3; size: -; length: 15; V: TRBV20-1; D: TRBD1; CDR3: CSAQKQGAAGNTIYF; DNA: TGCAGTGCGCAGAAACAGGGGGCGGCTGGAAACACCATATATTTT
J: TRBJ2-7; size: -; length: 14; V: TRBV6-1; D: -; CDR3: CASTIGQSRYEQYF; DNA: TGTGCCAGCACTATAGGACAGTCCCGCTACGAGCAGTACTTC
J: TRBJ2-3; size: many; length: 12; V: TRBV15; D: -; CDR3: CATSRGPGTQYF; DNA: TGTGCCACCAGCAGAGGTCCAGGTACGCAGTATTTT
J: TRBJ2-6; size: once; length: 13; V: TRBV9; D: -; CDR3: CASSVAGVNVLTF; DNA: TGTGCCAGCAGCGTAGCTGGGGTCAACGTCCTGACTTTC
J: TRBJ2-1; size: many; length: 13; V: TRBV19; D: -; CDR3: CASTWGLFNEQFF; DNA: TGTGCCAGTACCTGGGGACTTTTCAATGAGCAGTTCTTC
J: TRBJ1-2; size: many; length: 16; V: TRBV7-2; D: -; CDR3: CASSLVVAGGYYGYTF; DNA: TGTGCCAGCAGCTTAGTCGTAGCCGGGGGGTACTATGGCTACACCTTC
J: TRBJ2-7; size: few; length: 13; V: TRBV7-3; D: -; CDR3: CANPRVPPVEQYF; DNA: TGTGCCAACCCCAGGGTCCCCCCCGTCGAGCAGTACTTC
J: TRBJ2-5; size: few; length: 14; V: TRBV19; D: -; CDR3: CASSNPGLQETQYF; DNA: TGTGCCAGTAGTAATCCGGGGCTGCAAGAGACCCAGTACTTC
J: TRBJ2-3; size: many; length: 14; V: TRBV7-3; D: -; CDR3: CASSSGGSTDTQYF; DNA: TGTGCCAGCAGCTCAGGCGGATCCACAGATACGCAGTATTTT
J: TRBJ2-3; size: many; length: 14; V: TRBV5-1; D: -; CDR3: CASSLAGTTDTQYF; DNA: TGCGCCAGCAGCTTGGCAGGGACCACAGATACGCAGTATTTT
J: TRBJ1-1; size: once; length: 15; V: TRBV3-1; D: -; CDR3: CASSQEQGWNTEAFF; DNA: TGTGCCAGCAGCCAAGAACAGGGTTGGAACACTGAAGCTTTCTTT
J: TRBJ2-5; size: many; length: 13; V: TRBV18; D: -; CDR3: CASSLSGKETQYF; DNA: TGTGCCAGCTCACTGAGCGGAAAAGAGACCCAGTACTTC
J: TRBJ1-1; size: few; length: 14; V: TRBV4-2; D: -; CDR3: CASSPDISYTEAFF; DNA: TGTGCCAGCAGCCCAGACATCAGCTACACTGAAGCTTTCTTT
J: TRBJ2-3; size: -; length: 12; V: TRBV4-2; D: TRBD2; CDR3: CASSQEGTREYF; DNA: TGTGCCAGCAGCCAAGAAGGGACTAGGGAATATTTT
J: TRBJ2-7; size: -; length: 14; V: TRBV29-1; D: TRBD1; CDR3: CSAMTFNPDRGQYF; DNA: TGCAGCGCCATGACTTTTAACCCGGACAGGGGGCAGTACTTC
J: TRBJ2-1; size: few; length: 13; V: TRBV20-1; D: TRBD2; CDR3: CSPGTSVYNEQFF; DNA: TGCAGTCCCGGGACTAGCGTCTACAATGAGCAGTTCTTC
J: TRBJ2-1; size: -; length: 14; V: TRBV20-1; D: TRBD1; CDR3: CSAREGGPYNEQFF; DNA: TGCAGTGCTAGAGAAGGGGGCCCCTACAATGAGCAGTTCTTC
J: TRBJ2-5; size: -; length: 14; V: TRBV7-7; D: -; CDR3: CASSWDAFQETQYF; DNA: TGTGCCAGCAGCTGGGACGCCTTTCAAGAGACCCAGTACTTC
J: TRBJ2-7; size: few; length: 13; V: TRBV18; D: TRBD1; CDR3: CASSSTGFYEQYF; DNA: TGTGCCAGCTCATCGACAGGGTTCTACGAGCAGTACTTC
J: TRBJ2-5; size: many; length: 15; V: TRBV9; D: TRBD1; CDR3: CASSVGDSPQKTQYF; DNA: TGTGCCAGCAGCGTAGGGGACAGCCCGCAGAAGACCCAGTACTTC
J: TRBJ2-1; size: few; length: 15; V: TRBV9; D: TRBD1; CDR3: CASSVETGGYNEQFF; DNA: TGTGCCAGCAGCGTAGAGACAGGGGGCTACAATGAGCAGTTCTTC
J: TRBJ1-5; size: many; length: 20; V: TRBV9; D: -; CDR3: CASSDNPTAGGGEVNQPQHF; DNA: TGTGCCAGCAGCGACAACCCCACAGCGGGGGGAGGAGAAGTCAATCAGCCCCAGCATTTT